The 18 T cell receptor beta chains in this list originate from one sample, sequenced in a study of PD-L1 blockade in urothelial cancer. The assay was immunoSEQ multiplex PCR, and TCRdb's table has in-frame clones only and misses some. Of under 40,000 clones listed, 87% were seen once; the top ten hold under 4.5%. The sample in question was PBMCs, obtained around atezolizumab (anti-PD-L1) treatment. The receptors originated from a man aged 50-59 years with urothelial cancer.

The V gene is TRBV29-1, the J gene TRBJ2-3; 8 bases match TRBD2. This CDR3 is 16 amino acids long. The trim removed 2 bases at V and 2 bases at J, leaving 9 bases unmatched. Germline CDR1 reads SQVTM; CDR2 reads ANQGSEA. The CDR3 nucleotides read TGCAGCGTTGAAATCGGCGCGGGGGGCACCACAGATACGCAGTATTTT. It specifies CSVEIGAGGTTDTQYF.

The chain has TRBV7-3 and TRBJ2-3; 13 bases fit TRBD2. The CDR3 length is 19 residues. J lost 1 base, V lost 5 bases, and 12 bases had no gene match. Per the germline V gene, CDR1 is SGHTA and CDR2 is FQGTGA. The CDR3 region has the DNA TGTGCCAGCAGCCCTAACCCCAGACTAGCGGGGGGAGGCACAGATACGCAGTATTTT. Protein product: CASSPNPRLAGGGTDTQYF.

The chain joins TRBV5-8 to TRBJ1-3; 7 bases agree with TRBD1. The CDR3 is 14 residues long. The germline CDR1 and CDR2 sequences are SGHTS and YDEGEE. V was clipped by 4 bases and J by 3 bases; unmatched bases: 4. The DNA of the CDR3 is TGTGCCAGCAGCCTAGGGACAGTTGGAAACACCATATATTTT. This sequence encodes CASSLGTVGNTIYF.

The chain combines TRBV19 with TRBJ2-7; a possible D gene is TRBD2 (5 bases). The length of the CDR3 is 14 residues. Germline lookup yields CDR1 LNHDA and CDR2 SQIVND (reference sequence). V lost 4 bases and J lost 4, with 14 bases in between. The CDR3 DNA reads as TGTGCCAGTAGTACTGAGGGAAGACCGTACGAGCAGTACTTC. Encoded protein: CASSTEGRPYEQYF. The entire variable domain, with the rest obtained from reference TRBV19 and TRBJ2-7, is as follows: DGGITQSPKYLFRKEGQNVTLSCEQNLNHDAMYWYRQDPGQGLRLIYYSQIVNDFQKGDIAEGYSVSREKKESFPLTVTSAQKNPTAFYLCASSTEGRPYEQYFGPGTRLTVT.

This clone has just a few counts. The gene calls are TRBV23-1 and TRBJ1-6; D may be TRBD1 (5 bases). TRBV23-1 is noted as an ORF with a role that remains uncertain. V was clipped by 0 bases and J by 10 bases, with 13 bases between them. The CDR3 has 15 residues. CDR3: CASSQSSQGGSPLHF. CDR3 nucleotides: TGCGCCAGCAGTCAATCGAGCCAGGGTGGATCACCCCTCCACTTT.

The chain uses TRBV30 and TRBJ1-1, with 7 bases that match TRBD1. CDR3 length: 16 amino acids. The germline V gene encodes CDR1 GTSNPN and CDR2 SVGIG (reference sequence). Losses at the gene ends were 4 bases for V and 1 base for J; bases not matched to a gene: 12. The CDR3 nucleotides are TGTGCCTGGATGCCGACGAGGGGGCAAAAGAACACTGAAGCTTTCTTT. Protein sequence: CAWMPTRGQKNTEAFF.

The CDR3 DNA sequence: TGCGCCAGCAGCAAAGGGACTAGCGGGAGAGGCGGCGAAGAGACCCAGTACTTC. Translation: CASSKGTSGRGGEETQYF. This rearrangement joins TRBV5-1 to TRBJ2-5; 14 bases agree with TRBD2. This CDR3 contains 18 residues. V lost 4 bases and J lost 3; bases outside the gene matches: 11. Germline V gene lookup returns CDR1 SGHRS and CDR2 YFSETQ.

This clone was counted between two and nine times. The genes are TRBV6-4 and TRBJ2-1; 11 nucleotides line up with TRBD2. CDR1 is MRHNA and CDR2 is SNTAGT in the germline V gene. J was trimmed by 4 bases and V by 3 bases; bases with no gene match: 2. The CDR3 has 15 amino acids. CDR3 loop: CASSETSGEYNEQFF. CDR3 sequence (DNA): TGTGCCAGCAGTGAGACTAGCGGGGAGTACAATGAGCAGTTCTTC.

The chain uses TRBV11-2 and TRBJ2-7; a possible D gene is TRBD2 (5 bases). Germline V gene data show CDR1 as SGHAT and CDR2 as FQNNGV. This CDR3 is built from 14 residues. Trimming stripped 6 bases from V and 7 bases from J, with 19 bases between. The CDR3, as DNA: TGTGCCAGCAGGCAACACGGGGTTTTGAGGGAGCAGTACTTC. Its protein product is CASRQHGVLREQYF.

This chain uses TRBV6-1 with TRBJ1-1; the D gene is possibly TRBD1 (6 bases). The CDR3 covers 12 residues. Germline CDR1 reads MNHNS; CDR2 reads SASEGT. V dropped 8 bases and J dropped 1 base, with 8 bases sitting between them. CDR3 sequence reads: CASPGQNTEAFF. CDR3 sequence (DNA): TGTGCCAGCCCGGGACAGAACACTGAAGCTTTCTTT.

The gene calls are TRBV6-5 and TRBJ2-7, with 12 bases lining up with TRBD2. The germline CDR1 and CDR2 sequences are MNHEY and SVGAGI. V was clipped by 6 bases and J by 3 bases; unmatched bases: 9. The CDR3 spans 16 residues. The CDR3 DNA is TGTGCCAGCAGATACGGACTAGCGGGAAGGAGCTACGAGCAGTACTTC. Translating it yields CASRYGLAGRSYEQYF.

This clone is a singleton in its sample. The chain carries TRBV5-1 and TRBJ2-1, with 10 positions matching TRBD1. V dropped 4 bases and J dropped 7; count of bases not matched to a gene: 8. The CDR3 totals 15 residues. The V gene's germline CDR1 is SGHRS and CDR2 YFSETQ. CDR3 sequence reads: CASSTRQGAVNEQFF. DNA for the CDR3: TGCGCCAGCAGCACTCGACAGGGGGCTGTTAATGAGCAGTTCTTC. The whole variable domain, remainder taken from reference TRBV5-1 and TRBJ2-1, is KAGVTQTPRYLIKTRGQQVTLSCSPISGHRSVSWYQQTPGQGLQFLFEYFSETQRNKGNFPGRFSGRQFSNSRSEMNVSTLELGDSALYLCASSTRQGAVNEQFFGPGTRLTVL.

This clone was seen a single time. Relative to the germline gene, one junction end is altered; a read error may explain this. V is TRBV19 and J is TRBJ2-4, with a tentative D call TRBD1 (6 bases). Germline-derived CDR1 and CDR2 are LNHDA and SQIVND (reference sequence). The CDR3 loop spans 13 amino acids. The DNA for the CDR3 is TGTGCCAGTGGTATGGGGGCACGGGGCATTCAGTACTTC. It specifies CASGMGARGIQYF.

The chain uses TRBV13 and TRBJ2-7; D not resolved. Germline CDR1 is PRHDT and CDR2 is FYEKMQ (reference sequence). V was clipped by 5 bases and J by 2 bases, with 4 bases between them. This CDR3 has 11 amino acids. The DNA for the CDR3 is TGTGCCAGCAGCCGAGCCTACGAGCAGTACTTC. It translates to CASSRAYEQYF.

The chain recombines TRBV4-3 with TRBJ2-1; 7 bases map to TRBD1. CDR1 is LGHNA and CDR2 is YSLEER in the germline V gene. This CDR3 contains 15 residues. With V trimmed by 0 bases and J by 4 bases, 3 bases remained unmatched. The chain's CDR3 is CASSQDGTAYNEQFF. In nucleotides, the CDR3 is TGCGCCAGCAGCCAAGACGGGACAGCATACAATGAGCAGTTCTTC.

The gene calls are TRBV9 and TRBJ2-7; 14 bases are shared with TRBD2. With 4 bases clipped from V and 5 bases from J, the junction kept 8 bases outside the gene matches. Germline V gene sequence: CDR1 SGDLS, CDR2 YYNGEE. CDR3 length: 16 amino acids. The CDR3 spells CASSPRLAGGKDEQYF. CDR3 coding DNA: TGTGCCAGCAGCCCCCGACTAGCGGGGGGGAAGGACGAGCAGTACTTC.

The chain links TRBV6-5 to TRBJ1-1; D might be TRBD1 (6 bases). The CDR3 extends over 15 amino acids. Per germline, CDR1 MNHEY and CDR2 SVGAGI. The V gene lost 5 bases and the J gene lost 0 bases, with 13 bases spanning the gap. The CDR3 coding sequence is TGTGCCAGCAGTCCCCCGACAGGAATGAACACTGAAGCTTTCTTT. It encodes CASSPPTGMNTEAFF.

This chain uses TRBV27 with TRBJ2-2, with 10 bases identical to TRBD1. V trimming: 3 bases; J trimming: 3 bases; junction bases outside the gene matches: 1. Germline assignment: CDR1 MNHEY and CDR2 SMNVEV (reference sequence). This CDR3 is 15 amino acids long. In DNA, the CDR3 is TGTGCCAGCAGTTTGGGACAGGGGTACACCGGGGAGCTGTTTTTT. Its translation: CASSLGQGYTGELFF.